Listed below are T cell receptor beta chains from one sample, sequenced in a study of blood T cells in healthy people across ages. TCRdb fed the 5' RACE reads into MiXCR, producing one record per CDR3 protein. The table records around 820,000 distinct CDR3 sequences, approximately 25% of them present only once. The sample also formed part of further work on T cells of mothers and their children.

The sample taken for sequencing was blood. The receptor set was obtained from a boy aged 5-17 years in good health. Each CDR3 is given with its conserved first and last residue. D genes are given only for firm matches. A row's size may be missing; if present it is once, few, many or a size class.

CDR3 DNA | CDR3 protein | J gene | D gene | clone size | V gene
TGCAGCGCGCGACAGGGCTCCGAAGCTTTCTTT | CSARQGSEAFF | TRBJ1-1 | TRBD1 | . | TRBV29-1
TGTGCCAGCACCACCGCGGACAGGGGGTCCTACGAGCAGTACTTC | CASTTADRGSYEQYF | TRBJ2-7 | TRBD1 | . | TRBV11-2
TGTGCCAGCAGCCAAAACTCCGCGGGAGGCTATGGCTACACCTTC | CASSQNSAGGYGYTF | TRBJ1-2 | . | few | TRBV3-1
TGTGCCAGCAGCGTACAGGGTGGGGAAAAACTGTCTTTT | CASSVQGGEKLSF | TRBJ1-4 | . | few | TRBV5-4
TGTGCCATCAGTGAGGGGCAGACATCAACTAATGAAAAACTGTTTTTT | CAISEGQTSTNEKLFF | TRBJ1-4 | . | . | TRBV10-3
TGTGCCAGCAGTTTCGCAATCACAGTGAACACTGAAGCTTTCTTT | CASSFAITVNTEAFF | TRBJ1-1 | . | few | TRBV12-3/TRBV12-4
TGTGCCAGCAGCTTCGGCTTCTCCTACGAGCAGTACTTC | CASSFGFSYEQYF | TRBJ2-7 | . | many | TRBV7-9
TGTGCCAGCAGCGAACCGGGACTAGCGGGAATCAGTGAGCAGTTCTTC | CASSEPGLAGISEQFF | TRBJ2-1 | TRBD2 | once | TRBV28
TGCGCCACCGCCCCGGGGACTCCCCTCATGGGGCAGTTCTTC | CATAPGTPLMGQFF | TRBJ2-1 | . | few | TRBV5-1
TGTGCCAGCAGCCCCCGGACTAGCGGAGGGAGGACCGGGGAGCTGTTTTTT | CASSPRTSGGRTGELFF | TRBJ2-2 | TRBD2 | . | TRBV14
TGCAGCGTTGAAGGGACAGGGATATCTAACTATGGCTACACCTTC | CSVEGTGISNYGYTF | TRBJ1-2 | TRBD1 | few | TRBV29-1
TGCAGTGCGAGAGCGGGAGGGCCGTCGATTACGGAGACCCAGTACTTC | CSARAGGPSITETQYF | TRBJ2-5 | TRBD2 | . | TRBV20-1
TGCGCCAGCAGCCCCGTAGGTATCACCTCCTACAATGAGCAGTTCTTC | CASSPVGITSYNEQFF | TRBJ2-1 | . | . | TRBV5-1
TGTGCCATCTCCGGAGGTGCCTACGAGCAGTACTTC | CAISGGAYEQYF | TRBJ2-7 | . | few | TRBV10-3
TGTGCCAGCAGCGCGGGTCACAGGGGCGAGCAGTACTTC | CASSAGHRGEQYF | TRBJ2-7 | TRBD1 | . | TRBV9
TGTGCCAGCAGCGTAGAGGGCGCTAGCACAGATACGCAGTATTTT | CASSVEGASTDTQYF | TRBJ2-3 | . | . | TRBV9
TGTGCCAGCAGGTTGGGACTAGCGGGAGGAACGGATTTT | CASRLGLAGGTDF | TRBJ2-3 | TRBD2 | few | TRBV7-9
TGTGCCAGCAGCGTCTCCAATCAGGCGGGCTACACCTTC | CASSVSNQAGYTF | TRBJ1-2 | . | once | TRBV9
TGTGCCAGCGGACCAGACAGGATCGTCTACGAGCAGTACTTC | CASGPDRIVYEQYF | TRBJ2-7 | . | few | TRBV27
TGTGCCAGCAGTTTATTTAGGGGGGCAAATGAGCAGTTCTTC | CASSLFRGANEQFF | TRBJ2-1 | . | . | TRBV28
TGCAGCGTTTGTGTTAGCGGGAGGACGGATACGCAGTATTTT | CSVCVSGRTDTQYF | TRBJ2-3 | TRBD2 | . | TRBV29-1
TGCAGTGCTAGCGCTAGTGGACGGGGCTACGAGCAGTACTTC | CSASASGRGYEQYF | TRBJ2-7 | . | . | TRBV20-1
TGCAGTGTTGGGACTGGGTCCTCTGGGGCCAACGTCCTGACTTTC | CSVGTGSSGANVLTF | TRBJ2-6 | . | . | TRBV20-1
TGTGCCAGCAGCGCGTCGAGGAATCAGCCCCAGCATTTT | CASSASRNQPQHF | TRBJ1-5 | . | few | TRBV7-2
TGTGCCTGGAGTGCCGCGGGGGGGCTGGCAGATACGCAGTATTTT | CAWSAAGGLADTQYF | TRBJ2-3 | TRBD2 | . | TRBV30
TGTGCCAGCAGTTTAACCGGGTCGGAGCTAACGAATGAGCAGTTCTTC | CASSLTGSELTNEQFF | TRBJ2-1 | . | . | TRBV28
TGTGCCACCAGCAGAGCGGGGGTAACTGAAGCTTTCTTT | CATSRAGVTEAFF | TRBJ1-1 | . | . | TRBV15
TGCGCCAGCAGCTTGACAGGGAGCGCGTTGGACACTGAAGCTTTCTTT | CASSLTGSALDTEAFF | TRBJ1-1 | . | . | TRBV5-1
TGCAGTGCTAGGCTGAGGGGGCGAGTTGGCAATGAGCAGTTCTTC | CSARLRGRVGNEQFF | TRBJ2-1 | TRBD1 | . | TRBV20-1
TGTGCCAGCAGCTTGGGCCAGAACGAGCAGTACTTC | CASSLGQNEQYF | TRBJ2-7 | . | . | TRBV5-4
TGTGCCAGCACTGAGACCTACACAGATACGCAGTATTTT | CASTETYTDTQYF | TRBJ2-3 | . | once | TRBV2
TGTGCCAGCAGCCGGACAGGGGCCCACAATGAGCAGTTCTTC | CASSRTGAHNEQFF | TRBJ2-1 | TRBD1 | . | TRBV3-1
TGTGCCAGCAGCGTAGGCGCCAACCATCGTAATGAAAAACTGTTTTTT | CASSVGANHRNEKLFF | TRBJ1-4 | . | many | TRBV9
TGCAGTGCCTGCTTGGACCATAGCACAGATACGCAGTATTTT | CSACLDHSTDTQYF | TRBJ2-3 | . | . | TRBV20-1
TGCGCCAGCAGCCAGCTAGGGTTCTCAGATCAGCAGTTCTTC | CASSQLGFSDQQFF | TRBJ2-1 | . | . | TRBV4-3
TGTGCAAGTCGCTCCCCCGGTAGGGAGACCCAGTACTTC | CASRSPGRETQYF | TRBJ2-5 | . | . | TRBV12-2